The present T cell receptor beta chain was sequenced within a study of blood T cell repertoires in COVID-19. Study-wide context: Samples taken during acute and convalescent COVID-19 were collected in the United States, Italy and Spain. PBMCs, B-cell-depleted T cells, or T cells provided the cDNA or gDNA that made up the material.

CDR1 MDHEN and CDR2 SYDVKM come from the germline V gene. The CDR3 totals 17 residues. V shed 4 bases and J shed 0 bases, with 16 bases lying between them. Authors' data handling: Estimation of nucleated cell counts relied on the amplification of reference gene primers. TCRdb keeps only in-frame clones here, not all; method: immunoSEQ multiplex PCR. Clone size and the V and J calls come from that table; the DNA yielded D and trimming. The sample includes fewer than 350,000 clones, approximately 90% of them seen just once. This clone was found once. The clonotype originates from a man aged 25 to 40 with COVID-19, enrolled during active disease. Sequencing was carried out using peripheral blood. V gene TRBV28 combines with J gene TRBJ2-1; D perhaps matches TRBD2 (6 bases). This CDR3 reads CASSSREWRGSYNEQFF. The CDR3 nucleotides read TGTGCCAGCAGTTCCCGAGAGTGGCGGGGCTCCTACAATGAGCAGTTCTTC.